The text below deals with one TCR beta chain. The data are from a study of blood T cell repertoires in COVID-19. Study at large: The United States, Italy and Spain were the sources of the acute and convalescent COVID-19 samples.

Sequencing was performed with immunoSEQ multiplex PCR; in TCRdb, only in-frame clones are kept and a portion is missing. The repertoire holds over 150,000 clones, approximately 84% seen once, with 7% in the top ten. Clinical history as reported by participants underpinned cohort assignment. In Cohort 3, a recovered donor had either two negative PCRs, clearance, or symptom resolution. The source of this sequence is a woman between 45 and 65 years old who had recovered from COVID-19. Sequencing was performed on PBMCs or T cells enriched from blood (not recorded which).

The CDR3 protein is CATYSDTQYF. CDR3 sequence (DNA): TGTGCCACGTATTCAGATACGCAGTATTTT. The chain joins TRBV10-3 to TRBJ2-3; D call uncertain. Germline values: CDR1 ENHRY, CDR2 SYGVKD. The CDR3 loop spans 10 amino acids. The ends were cut back, 10 bases at V and 4 bases at J, with 6 bases in the middle.